This T cell receptor beta chain was identified in a study of neurological immune-mediated disorders. TCRdb independently ran MiXCR on the 5' RACE reads; one entry per CDR3 protein. The repertoire includes fewer than 70,000 distinct CDR3 sequences, around 10% of them detected once, and approximately 12% sits in the top ten. The time point denotes: longitudinal time-point 2. Healthy control samples came from blood bank volunteers in Maryland, USA. Deletions cut 0 bases from V and 5 bases from J, with 6 bases between. This CDR3 comprises 13 residues. Germline V CDR1 and CDR2: SGHRS, YFSETQ. Only a few counts were recorded for this clonotype.

Sequenced sample: PBMCs. This chain connects TRBV5-1 to TRBJ1-3; unclear D gene. This clonotype was sampled from a man aged 25 to 45 in good health. The CDR3 sequence is CASSLDARNTIYF. CDR3 in DNA: TGCGCCAGCAGCTTGGACGCCAGAAACACCATATATTTT.